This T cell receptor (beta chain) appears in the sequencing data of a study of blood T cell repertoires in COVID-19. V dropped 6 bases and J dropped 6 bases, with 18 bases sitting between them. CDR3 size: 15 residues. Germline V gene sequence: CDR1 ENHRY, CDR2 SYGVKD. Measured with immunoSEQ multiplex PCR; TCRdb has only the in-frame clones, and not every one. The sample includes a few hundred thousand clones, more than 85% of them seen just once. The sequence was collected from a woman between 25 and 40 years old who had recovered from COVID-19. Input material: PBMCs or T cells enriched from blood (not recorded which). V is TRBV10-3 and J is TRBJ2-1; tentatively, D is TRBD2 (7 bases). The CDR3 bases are TGTGCCATCAGGCCAGGAGGGGGGGCCCTCAATGAGCAGTTCTTC. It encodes CAIRPGGGALNEQFF.